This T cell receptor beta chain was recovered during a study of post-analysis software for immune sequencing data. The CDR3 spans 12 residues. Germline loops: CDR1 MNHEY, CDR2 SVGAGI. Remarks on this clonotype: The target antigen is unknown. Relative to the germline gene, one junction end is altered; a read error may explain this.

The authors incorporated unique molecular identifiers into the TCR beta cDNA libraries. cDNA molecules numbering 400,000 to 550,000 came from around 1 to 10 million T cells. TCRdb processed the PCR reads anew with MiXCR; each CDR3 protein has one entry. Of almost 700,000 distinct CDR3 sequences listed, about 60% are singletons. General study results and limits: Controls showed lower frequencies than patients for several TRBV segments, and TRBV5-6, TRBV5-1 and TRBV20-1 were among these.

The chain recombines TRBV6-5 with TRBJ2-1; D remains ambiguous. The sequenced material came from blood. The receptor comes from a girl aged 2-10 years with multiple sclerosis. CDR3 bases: TGTGTCAGCAGGAACAGAAACAATGAGCAGTTCTTC. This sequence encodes CVSRNRNNEQFF.